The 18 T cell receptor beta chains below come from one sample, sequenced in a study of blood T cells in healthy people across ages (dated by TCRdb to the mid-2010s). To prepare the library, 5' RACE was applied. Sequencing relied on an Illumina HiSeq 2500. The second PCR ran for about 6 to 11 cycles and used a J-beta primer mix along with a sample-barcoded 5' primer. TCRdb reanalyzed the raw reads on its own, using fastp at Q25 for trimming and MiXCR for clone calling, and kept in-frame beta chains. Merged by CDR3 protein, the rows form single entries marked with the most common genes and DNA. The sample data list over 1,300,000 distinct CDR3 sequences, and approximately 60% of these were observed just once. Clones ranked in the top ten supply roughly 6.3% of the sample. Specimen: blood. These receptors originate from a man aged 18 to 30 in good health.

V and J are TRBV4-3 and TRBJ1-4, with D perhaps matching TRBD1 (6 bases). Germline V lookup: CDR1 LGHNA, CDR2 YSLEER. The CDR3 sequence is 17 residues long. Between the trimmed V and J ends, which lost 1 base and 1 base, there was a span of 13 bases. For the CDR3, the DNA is TGCGCCAGCAGCCAAGCGTCAGGGGCGCGAACTAATGAAAAACTGTTTTTT. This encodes CASSQASGARTNEKLFF.

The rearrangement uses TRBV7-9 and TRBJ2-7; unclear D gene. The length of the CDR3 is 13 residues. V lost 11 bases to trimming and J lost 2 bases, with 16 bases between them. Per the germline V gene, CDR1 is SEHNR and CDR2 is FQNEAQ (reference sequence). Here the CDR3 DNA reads TGTGCCTCCTCGTCCGCACCCACCTACGAGCAGTACTTC. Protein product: CASSSAPTYEQYF. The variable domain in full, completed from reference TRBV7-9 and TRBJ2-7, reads DTGVSQNPRHKITKRGQNVTFRCDPISEHNRLYWYRQTLGQGPEFLTYFQNEAQLEKSRLLSDRFSAERPKGSFSTLEIQRTEQGDSAMYLCASSSAPTYEQYFGPGTRLTVT.

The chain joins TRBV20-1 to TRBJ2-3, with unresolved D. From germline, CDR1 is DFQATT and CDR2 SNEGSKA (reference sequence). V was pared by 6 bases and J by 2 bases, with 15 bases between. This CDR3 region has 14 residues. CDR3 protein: CSAQTSTPTDTQYF. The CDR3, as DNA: TGCAGTGCCCAGACAAGCACCCCCACAGATACGCAGTATTTT.

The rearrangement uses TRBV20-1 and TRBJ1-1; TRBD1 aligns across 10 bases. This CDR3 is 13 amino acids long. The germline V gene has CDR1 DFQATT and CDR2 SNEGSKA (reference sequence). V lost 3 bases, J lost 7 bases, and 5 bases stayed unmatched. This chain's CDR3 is CSARLTGGSEAFF. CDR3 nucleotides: TGCAGTGCTAGGTTGACAGGGGGCAGTGAAGCTTTCTTT.

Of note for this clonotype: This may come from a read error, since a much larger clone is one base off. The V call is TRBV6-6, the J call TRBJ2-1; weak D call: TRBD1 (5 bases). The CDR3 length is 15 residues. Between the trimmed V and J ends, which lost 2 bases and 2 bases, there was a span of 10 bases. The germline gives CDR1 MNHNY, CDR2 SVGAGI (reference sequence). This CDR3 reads CASSYGAVTYNEQFF. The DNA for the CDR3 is TGTGCCAGCAGTTACGGGGCAGTCACCTACAATGAGCAGTTCTTC.

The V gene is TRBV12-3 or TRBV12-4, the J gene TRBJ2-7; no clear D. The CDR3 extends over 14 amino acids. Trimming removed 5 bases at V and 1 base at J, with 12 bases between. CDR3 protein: CASSIRYPSYEQYF. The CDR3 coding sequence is TGTGCCAGCAGTATCCGGTACCCTTCCTACGAGCAGTACTTC.

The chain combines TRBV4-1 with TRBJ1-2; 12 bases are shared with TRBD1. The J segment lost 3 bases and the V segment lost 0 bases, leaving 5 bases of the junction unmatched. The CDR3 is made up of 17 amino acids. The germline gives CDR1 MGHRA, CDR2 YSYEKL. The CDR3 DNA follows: TGCGCCAGCAGCCAAGAACCCGGGACAGGGGGCTACTATGGCTACACCTTC. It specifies CASSQEPGTGGYYGYTF.

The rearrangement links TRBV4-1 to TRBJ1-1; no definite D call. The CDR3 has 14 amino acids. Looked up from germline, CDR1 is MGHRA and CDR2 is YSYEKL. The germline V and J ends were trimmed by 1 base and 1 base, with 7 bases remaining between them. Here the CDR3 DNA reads TGCGCCAGCAGCCAAGGGGCGGGGAACACTGAAGCTTTCTTT. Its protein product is CASSQGAGNTEAFF.

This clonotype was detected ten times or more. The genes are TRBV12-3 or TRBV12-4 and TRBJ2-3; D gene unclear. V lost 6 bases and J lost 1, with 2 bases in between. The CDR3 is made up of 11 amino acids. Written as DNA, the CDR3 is TGTGCCAGCAGCCGCACAGATACGCAGTATTTT. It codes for CASSRTDTQYF.

The CDR3 region has the DNA TGCAGTGCGGCTAGCGGGCGACCCTACGAGCAGTACTTC. It specifies CSAASGRPYEQYF. The gene calls are TRBV20-1 and TRBJ2-7; TRBD2 agrees at 8 bases. The germline gives CDR1 DFQATT, CDR2 SNEGSKA (reference sequence). This CDR3 is built from 13 residues. The V and J ends lost 6 bases and 2 bases, in that order; junction bases with no gene match: 6.

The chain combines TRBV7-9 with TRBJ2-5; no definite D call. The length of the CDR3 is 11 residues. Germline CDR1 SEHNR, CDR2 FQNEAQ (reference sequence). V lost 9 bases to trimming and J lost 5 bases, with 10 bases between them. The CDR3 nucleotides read TGTGCCAGTAGACCCGATGAGACCCAGTACTTC. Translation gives CASRPDETQYF. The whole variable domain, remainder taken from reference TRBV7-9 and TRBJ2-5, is DTGVSQNPRHKITKRGQNVTFRCDPISEHNRLYWYRQTLGQGPEFLTYFQNEAQLEKSRLLSDRFSAERPKGSFSTLEIQRTEQGDSAMYLCASRPDETQYFGPGTRLLVL.

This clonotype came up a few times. The CDR3 DNA reads as TGTGCCAGCAGCCATCCGGGACTAGCAGAGAACGAGCAGTACTTC. Translated, it gives CASSHPGLAENEQYF. The rearrangement joins TRBV7-9 to TRBJ2-7; 9 bases agree with TRBD2. Germline-derived CDR1 and CDR2 are SEHNR and FQNEAQ (reference sequence). V shed 5 bases, J shed 5 bases, and the junction held 10 bases outside the gene matches. The CDR3 is 15 residues long.

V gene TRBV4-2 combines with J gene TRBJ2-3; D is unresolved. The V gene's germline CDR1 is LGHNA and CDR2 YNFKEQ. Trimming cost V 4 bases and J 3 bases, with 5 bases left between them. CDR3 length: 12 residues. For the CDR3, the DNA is TGTGCCAGCAGCCCACAAACAGATACGCAGTATTTT. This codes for CASSPQTDTQYF.

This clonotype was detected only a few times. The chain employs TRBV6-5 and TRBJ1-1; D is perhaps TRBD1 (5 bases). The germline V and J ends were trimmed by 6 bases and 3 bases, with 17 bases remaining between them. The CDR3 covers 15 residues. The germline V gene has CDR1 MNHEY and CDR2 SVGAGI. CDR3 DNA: TGTGCCAGCAGATTAAACAGGTTTCAGGACACTGAAGCTTTCTTT. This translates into CASRLNRFQDTEAFF.

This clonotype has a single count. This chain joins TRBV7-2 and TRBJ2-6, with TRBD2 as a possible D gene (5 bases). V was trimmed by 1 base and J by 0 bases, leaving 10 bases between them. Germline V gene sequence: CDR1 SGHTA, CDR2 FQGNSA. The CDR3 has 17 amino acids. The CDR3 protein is CASSLGGLYSGANVLTF. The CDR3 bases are TGTGCCAGCAGCTTAGGAGGACTCTACTCTGGGGCCAACGTCCTGACTTTC.

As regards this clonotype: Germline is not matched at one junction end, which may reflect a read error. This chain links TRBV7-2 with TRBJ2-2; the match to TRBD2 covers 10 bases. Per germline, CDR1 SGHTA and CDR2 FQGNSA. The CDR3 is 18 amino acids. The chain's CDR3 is CVSSLMSGGAFNTGELFF. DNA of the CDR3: TGTGTCAGCAGCTTGATGAGCGGGGGGGCCTTTAACACCGGGGAGCTGTTTTTT.

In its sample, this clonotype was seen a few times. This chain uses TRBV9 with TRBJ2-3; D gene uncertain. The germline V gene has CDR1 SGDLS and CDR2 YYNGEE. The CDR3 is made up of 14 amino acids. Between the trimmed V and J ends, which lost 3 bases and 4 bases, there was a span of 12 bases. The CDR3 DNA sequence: TGTGCCAGCAGCGCTGACGGTGAGGCAGATACGCAGTATTTT. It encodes CASSADGEADTQYF.

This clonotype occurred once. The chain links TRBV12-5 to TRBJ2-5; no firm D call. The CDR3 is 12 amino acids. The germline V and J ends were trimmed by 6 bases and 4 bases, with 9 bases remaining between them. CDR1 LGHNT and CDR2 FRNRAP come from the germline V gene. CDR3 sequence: CASGSSRETQYF. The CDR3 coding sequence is TGTGCTAGTGGGTCCTCCCGAGAGACCCAGTACTTC.